Below are 26 T cell receptor beta chains sequenced from a single sample in a study of PD-L1 blockade in urothelial cancer (dated by TCRdb to between 2016 and 2019). To prepare the library, the immunoSEQ multiplex PCR assay was applied. The immuneACCESS repertoire file appears here via TCRdb, limited to in-frame rearrangements. These files lack a portion of the clones; in checked studies, under half of the deficit traces to unresolved V genes, and the cause of the others is not known. The sample table contains just under 45,000 clones; only one count was recorded for 88% of them. 11% to 15% of the sample belongs to the ten largest clones. The sequencing used PBMCs, collected around atezolizumab (anti-PD-L1) treatment. These receptors all come from a woman aged 60 to 75 with urothelial cancer.

The table lists this clone with a count of one. The chain uses TRBV4-1 and TRBJ2-7; 11 bases align to TRBD1. V lost 4 bases and J lost 4; bases outside the gene matches: 12. The CDR3 runs 17 residues. Germline V gene sequence: CDR1 MGHRA, CDR2 YSYEKL. The CDR3 bases are TGCGCCAGCAGCCCCGGGACAGGGGGTATCTCCAAGTACGAGCAGTACTTC. Its translation is CASSPGTGGISKYEQYF.

The CDR3 spells CASSPWTSLGRDTQYF. For the CDR3, the DNA is TGTGCCAGTAGTCCCTGGACTAGCCTGGGGAGGGATACGCAGTATTTT. The V gene is TRBV19, the J gene TRBJ2-3, with 8 bases lining up with TRBD2. The CDR3 contains 16 residues. V was pared by 5 bases and J by 6 bases, with 13 bases of the junction left unmatched. Germline V gives CDR1 LNHDA, CDR2 SQIVND (reference sequence).

This clone was observed a handful of times. The V and J genes are TRBV6-5 and TRBJ1-5, with 9 nucleotides matching TRBD1. The germline CDR1 and CDR2 sequences are MNHEY and SVGAGI. J lost 6 bases, V lost 4 bases, and 1 base had no gene match. The CDR3 has 13 amino acids. CDR3 region: CASSWDRVQPQHF. CDR3 coding DNA: TGTGCCAGCAGTTGGGACAGGGTTCAGCCCCAGCATTTT.

CDR3 nucleotides: TGTGCCAGCAGCCAAGAACCGGGACTAGCGGGAGTCCCCGGGGAGCTGTTTTTT. Protein sequence: CASSQEPGLAGVPGELFF. This chain uses TRBV4-2 with TRBJ2-2, with 14 bases matching TRBD2. Trimming removed 0 bases from V and 6 bases from J; junction bases left unmatched: 6. Germline-derived CDR1 and CDR2 are LGHNA and YNFKEQ. The CDR3 covers 18 residues.

This sequence joins TRBV6-5 and TRBJ1-2, with 9 positions matching TRBD1. V was pared by 6 bases and J by 7 bases, with 12 bases of the junction left unmatched. Looked up from germline, CDR1 is MNHEY and CDR2 is SVGAGI. CDR3 size: 15 residues. CDR3 sequence (DNA): TGTGCCAGCAGGATTGGACAGGGGCAGAGTTTTGGCTACACCTTC. It is translated as CASRIGQGQSFGYTF.

The V and J genes are TRBV4-3 and TRBJ1-3; maybe TRBD1 (6 bases). This CDR3 is built from 19 residues. The germline V gene has CDR1 LGHNA and CDR2 YSLEER. Deletions cut 0 bases from V and 2 bases from J, with 20 bases between. Here the CDR3 reads CASSQDVRGGVGAGNTIYF. Written as DNA, the CDR3 is TGCGCCAGCAGCCAAGATGTTCGAGGGGGGGTTGGTGCTGGAAACACCATATATTTT.

The chain recombines TRBV29-1 with TRBJ2-5; possible D gene TRBD1, 5 bases. The length of the CDR3 is 13 residues. V lost 4 bases and J lost 3, with 12 bases in between. CDR1 is SQVTM and CDR2 is ANQGSEA in the germline V gene. The DNA for the CDR3 is TGCAGCGTTGTTCCAGGGTCGGAAGAGACCCAGTACTTC. Translation gives CSVVPGSEETQYF.

V gene TRBV2 combines with J gene TRBJ2-7; 11 bases line up with TRBD2. The CDR3 is 17 residues long. J lost 5 bases, V lost 1 base, and 10 bases had no gene match. Germline CDR1 SNHLY, CDR2 FYNNEI. The DNA for the CDR3 is TGTGCCAGCAGTGAAGATTTTAGCGGGAGGGGGGCCGACGAGCAGTACTTC. Translating it yields CASSEDFSGRGADEQYF.

The rearrangement links TRBV4-3 to TRBJ2-2, with D hard to call. This CDR3 spans 13 amino acids. V shed 4 bases and J shed 8 bases, with 11 bases lying between them. Looked up from germline, CDR1 is LGHNA and CDR2 is YSLEER. The CDR3 region is CASSPTYVGELFF. CDR3 nucleotides: TGCGCCAGCAGCCCTACGTATGTAGGGGAGCTGTTTTTT.

V gene TRBV27 combines with J gene TRBJ2-7; 7 bases map to TRBD1. CDR3 length: 15 residues. In germline, CDR1 is MNHEY, CDR2 SMNVEV (reference sequence). V lost 4 bases and J lost 2; bases outside the gene matches: 8. The CDR3, as DNA: TGTGCCAGCAGTTCATACCGGGACAGAGCCTACGAGCAGTACTTC. This translates into CASSSYRDRAYEQYF.

The gene calls are TRBV7-2 and TRBJ2-3; TRBD2 aligns across 9 bases. The V and J ends lost 5 bases and 0 bases, in that order; junction bases with no gene match: 6. In germline, CDR1 is SGHTA, CDR2 FQGNSA. The CDR3 is 16 residues long. CDR3 nucleotide sequence: TGTGCCAGCAGCACCGGACTAGCGCCTAGCACAGATACGCAGTATTTT. This codes for CASSTGLAPSTDTQYF.

The V and J genes are TRBV19 and TRBJ2-5; TRBD2 aligns across 7 bases. The J segment lost 2 bases and the V segment lost 2 bases, leaving 5 bases of the junction unmatched. In germline, CDR1 is LNHDA, CDR2 SQIVND (reference sequence). This CDR3 comprises 15 residues. CDR3 region: CASSIYAGEQETQYF. CDR3 DNA sequence: TGTGCCAGTAGTATATATGCGGGGGAACAAGAGACCCAGTACTTC.

The CDR3 region has the DNA TGTGCCAGCAGTATTGGGACAGGGCACTACGAGCAGTACTTC. Its translation: CASSIGTGHYEQYF. The chain employs TRBV27 and TRBJ2-7; TRBD1 agrees at 9 bases. The CDR3 totals 14 residues. V was clipped by 5 bases and J by 3 bases; unmatched bases: 5. Germline V gene data show CDR1 as MNHEY and CDR2 as SMNVEV (reference sequence).

The V gene is TRBV7-2, the J gene TRBJ2-2; 13 positions agree with TRBD2. Unmatched junction bases numbered 11, after V lost 0 bases and J lost 4 bases. Germline lookup yields CDR1 SGHTA and CDR2 FQGNSA. This CDR3 has 20 amino acids. The CDR3 is CASSLALSGLAGVGTGELFF. The CDR3 DNA reads as TGTGCCAGCAGCTTAGCTTTAAGTGGACTAGCGGGAGTCGGCACCGGGGAGCTGTTTTTT. The whole variable domain, filled in from reference TRBV7-2 and TRBJ2-2, reads GAGVSQSPSNKVTEKGKDVELRCDPISGHTALYWYRQSLGQGLEFLIYFQGNSAPDKSGLPSDRFSAERTGGSVSTLTIQRTQQEDSAVYLCASSLALSGLAGVGTGELFFGEGSRLTVL.

This clone appeared a single time. The chain joins TRBV6-6 to TRBJ2-3; TRBD2 might be the D (5 bases). The CDR3 extends over 16 amino acids. Germline loops: CDR1 MNHNY, CDR2 SVGAGI (reference sequence). The V gene lost 0 bases and the J gene lost 4 bases, with 14 bases spanning the gap. The DNA of the CDR3 is TGTGCCAGCAGTTACTCTACTAGAAGAGAGGCAGATACGCAGTATTTT. Protein sequence: CASSYSTRREADTQYF.

The genes are TRBV7-9 and TRBJ2-5; possible D gene TRBD1, 5 bases. Germline V gene lookup returns CDR1 SEHNR and CDR2 FQNEAQ (reference sequence). Trimming shortened V by 5 bases and J by 0 bases, and 16 bases separated the two germline ends. This CDR3 has 16 amino acids. This CDR3 reads CASSPADRSYQETQYF. The CDR3 nucleotides are TGTGCCAGCAGCCCTGCCGACAGATCGTACCAAGAGACCCAGTACTTC.

CDR3 protein: CASRVGDTQYF. The CDR3 coding sequence is TGTGCCAGCCGGGTTGGGGATACGCAGTATTTT. The rearrangement joins TRBV19 to TRBJ2-3; D is undetermined. Between the trimmed V and J ends, which lost 9 bases and 6 bases, there was a span of 10 bases. This CDR3 has 11 amino acids. Germline CDR1 and CDR2: LNHDA and SQIVND (reference sequence).

This clone was recorded only once. This rearrangement joins TRBV28 to TRBJ2-3; no firm D call. Germline V CDR1 and CDR2: MDHEN, SYDVKM. The CDR3 is 13 residues long. V lost 3 bases and J 5 bases, leaving 9 bases between the germline ends. CDR3 coding DNA: TGTGCCAGCAGTTTTCGAGGTCGAGATACGCAGTATTTT. It translates to CASSFRGRDTQYF.

The J gene is TRBJ2-7, the V gene TRBV7-2; weak D call: TRBD1 (5 bases). The CDR3 extends over 14 amino acids. Germline V gives CDR1 SGHTA, CDR2 FQGNSA. Between the trimmed V and J ends, which lost 2 bases and 0 bases, there was a span of 8 bases. CDR3 in DNA: TGTGCCAGCAGCTTACAGGGAACCTCCTACGAGCAGTACTTC. Amino acids: CASSLQGTSYEQYF.

The chain recombines TRBV5-4 with TRBJ1-4; D gene ambiguous. Trimming removed 3 bases at V and 4 bases at J, with 7 bases between. The CDR3 runs to 13 residues. The germline CDR1 and CDR2 sequences are SGHNT and YYREEE (reference sequence). CDR3 in amino acids: CASSSGGNEKLFF. As DNA, the CDR3 is TGTGCCAGCAGCTCCGGAGGTAATGAAAAACTGTTTTTT. The entire variable domain, with the rest obtained from reference TRBV5-4 and TRBJ1-4, is as follows: ETGVTQSPTHLIKTRGQQVTLRCSSQSGHNTVSWYQQALGQGPQFIFQYYREEENGRGNFPPRFSGLQFPNYSSELNVNALELDDSALYLCASSSGGNEKLFFGSGTQLSVL.

The count of this clone is one. V gene TRBV10-2 combines with J gene TRBJ2-1; TRBD2 matches 14 bases. The junction had 11 bases not matched to a gene; V was cut back by 4 bases and J by 0 bases. The CDR3 loop spans 20 amino acids. Looked up from germline, CDR1 is WSHSY and CDR2 is SAAADI. The CDR3 is CASSGGGTSGRRSSYNEQFF. The CDR3 coding sequence is TGCGCCAGCAGTGGTGGGGGGACTAGCGGGAGAAGGAGCTCCTACAATGAGCAGTTCTTC.

DNA for the CDR3: TGTGCCAGCAGCCCCGACCCCCCTCTAGCGGCGAACACCGGGGAGCTGTTTTTT. This encodes CASSPDPPLAANTGELFF. This chain uses TRBV13 with TRBJ2-2, with 7 bases identical to TRBD2. The trim removed 5 bases at V and 0 bases at J, leaving 12 bases unmatched. The CDR3 is made up of 18 amino acids. In germline, CDR1 is PRHDT, CDR2 FYEKMQ (reference sequence).

This chain joins TRBV5-6 and TRBJ1-3, with a tentative D call TRBD1 (5 bases). From germline, CDR1 is SGHDT and CDR2 YYEEEE. Trimming removed 4 bases at V and 2 bases at J, with 16 bases between. This CDR3 contains 16 residues. The CDR3 bases are TGTGCCAGCAGCAGGGGTGGCGGAACACCTGGAAACACCATATATTTT. It translates to CASSRGGGTPGNTIYF.

This CDR3 reads CASSQETLGQGGPTNEKLFF. The CDR3 nucleotides read TGCGCCAGCAGCCAAGAGACACTCGGACAGGGGGGGCCAACTAATGAAAAACTGTTTTTT. The J gene is TRBJ1-4, the V gene TRBV4-3; 10 nucleotides match TRBD1. The V segment lost 0 bases and the J segment 0 bases; nucleotides outside the gene matches: 10. Germline V gene sequence: CDR1 LGHNA, CDR2 YSLEER. The CDR3 covers 20 residues.

As DNA, the CDR3 is TGTGCCAGCAGCCCTAGCCGACTTCTTGGTTTGGTGGTGACCCAGTACTTC. Protein: CASSPSRLLGLVVTQYF. The chain recombines TRBV13 with TRBJ2-5; D is perhaps TRBD2 (5 bases). V lost 5 bases and J lost 7, with 26 bases in between. This CDR3 has 17 residues. Per germline, CDR1 PRHDT and CDR2 FYEKMQ (reference sequence).

The chain is built from TRBV28 and TRBJ2-7; TRBD1 might be the D (6 bases). CDR3 length: 12 amino acids. Germline CDR1 is MDHEN and CDR2 is SYDVKM. Between the trimmed V and J ends, which lost 2 bases and 6 bases, there was a span of 8 bases. CDR3 nucleotide sequence: TGTGCCAGCAGTTTAACAGGGAGCGAGCAGTACTTC. It specifies CASSLTGSEQYF.